Sequencing of this T cell receptor (beta chain) was carried out in a study of response to subunit inactivated influenza vaccine. The germline CDR1 and CDR2 sequences are LGHNA and YSLEER. J lost 8 bases, V lost 1 base, and 11 bases had no gene match. The CDR3 has 16 residues. TCRdb recomputed calls from the RT-PCR reads with MiXCR, one row per CDR3 protein. The table records approximately 520,000 distinct CDR3 sequences, approximately 17% of them present only once. Regarding the study as a whole: There was a suggestion from the authors that each seasonal influenza vaccination recruits few new T cells.

Worth noting for this clonotype: The antigen remains undetermined.

The sequence was collected from a man in his fifties or sixties who received an inactivated influenza vaccine. The starting material was CD4+ T cells sorted from PBMCs, obtained less than 30 months after vaccination. This chain connects TRBV4-3 to TRBJ2-1; 7 bases align to TRBD2. The CDR3 spells CASSQAVRTSGHEQFF. The CDR3 bases are TGCGCCAGCAGCCAAGCTGTCCGGACTAGTGGGCATGAGCAGTTCTTC.